Presented here are 5 T cell receptor beta chains from one specimen sequenced in a study of blood T cell repertoires in COVID-19. Sequencing used immunoSEQ multiplex PCR; TCRdb keeps in-frame clones, though not all of them. The data show about 300,000 clones, about 82% seen once. Sequences were obtained from peripheral blood. These receptors all stem from a woman aged 45-59 years with acute or convalescent COVID-19.

This clone was detected only a few times. The rearrangement joins TRBV5-6 to TRBJ2-5; TRBD2 is a possible D gene (6 bases). This CDR3 comprises 15 residues. Germline CDR1 reads SGHDT; CDR2 reads YYEEEE. Trimming shortened V by 3 bases and J by 0 bases, and 12 bases separated the two germline ends. CDR3 region: CASSSSGGYQETQYF. In DNA form, the CDR3 reads TGTGCCAGCAGCTCCAGTGGGGGGTACCAAGAGACCCAGTACTTC.

The J gene is TRBJ2-7, the V gene TRBV4-2, with a possible D match to TRBD1 (7 bases). Germline CDR1 is LGHNA and CDR2 is YNFKEQ. The ends were cut back, 4 bases at V and 1 base at J, with 17 bases in the middle. The CDR3 is made up of 16 amino acids. The CDR3 protein is CASSPVAQGGSYEQYF. The CDR3 DNA sequence: TGTGCCAGCAGCCCGGTAGCGCAGGGGGGTTCCTACGAGCAGTACTTC.

The V gene is TRBV27, the J gene TRBJ1-5; TRBD1 aligns across 7 bases. This CDR3 spans 14 amino acids. V gave up 7 bases and J gave up 3 bases; unmatched junction bases: 6. Germline V lookup: CDR1 MNHEY, CDR2 SMNVEV (reference sequence). The DNA for the CDR3 is TGTGCCAGCACGCGACAGGGTTCCAATCAGCCCCAGCATTTT. Amino acid sequence: CASTRQGSNQPQHF.

The chain employs TRBV2 and TRBJ2-5, with a weak D call TRBD1 (7 bases). V shed 0 bases and J shed 5 bases, with 13 bases lying between them. Germline lookup yields CDR1 SNHLY and CDR2 FYNNEI. The CDR3 extends over 15 amino acids. DNA for the CDR3: TGTGCCAGCAGTGAAGCTGCCAGGGGGGAGGAGACCCAGTACTTC. Protein sequence: CASSEAARGEETQYF.

The rearrangement links TRBV24-1 to TRBJ1-4, with D possibly being TRBD1 (6 bases). Germline lookup yields CDR1 KGHDR and CDR2 SFDVKD. The CDR3 runs 13 residues. V lost 4 bases to trimming and J lost 10 bases, with 12 bases between them. The CDR3 coding sequence is TGTGCCACCAGTGAGGACAGATCCCGAAAACTGTTTTTT. The encoded protein is CATSEDRSRKLFF.